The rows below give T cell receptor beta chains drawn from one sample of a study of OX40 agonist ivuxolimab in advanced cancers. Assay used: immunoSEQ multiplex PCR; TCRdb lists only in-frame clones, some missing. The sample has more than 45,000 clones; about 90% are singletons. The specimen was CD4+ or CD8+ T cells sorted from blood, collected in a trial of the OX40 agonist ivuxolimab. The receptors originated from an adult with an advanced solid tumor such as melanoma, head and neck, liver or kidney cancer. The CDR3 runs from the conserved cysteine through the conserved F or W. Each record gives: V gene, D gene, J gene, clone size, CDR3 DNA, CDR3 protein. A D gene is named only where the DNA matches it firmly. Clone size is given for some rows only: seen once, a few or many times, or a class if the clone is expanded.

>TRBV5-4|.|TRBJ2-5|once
TGTGCCAGCAGCTTGGACGGCTCCCAAGAGACCCAGTACTTC
CASSLDGSQETQYF
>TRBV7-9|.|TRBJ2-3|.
TGTGCCAGCGGGAGGGGGGAGATGATAGATACGCAGTATTTT
CASGRGEMIDTQYF
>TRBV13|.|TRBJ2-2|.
TGTGCCAGCAGCTCGATCAGGACAGCCGGGGAGCTGTTTTTT
CASSSIRTAGELFF
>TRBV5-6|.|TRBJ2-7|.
TGTGCCAGCAGCTTGGTTGCTAGACCTTACGAGCAGTACTTC
CASSLVARPYEQYF
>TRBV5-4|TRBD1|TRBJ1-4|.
TGTGCCAGCAGCTCGGCGGGACAGTTGGGGAAACTGTTTTTT
CASSSAGQLGKLFF
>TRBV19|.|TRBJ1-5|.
TGTGCCAGTAGTATAGATCGCTCGGGCAATCAGCCCCAGCATTTT
CASSIDRSGNQPQHF
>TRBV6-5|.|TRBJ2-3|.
TGTGCCAGCAGTTACTTGTCGTCAGCAGATACGCAGTATTTT
CASSYLSSADTQYF
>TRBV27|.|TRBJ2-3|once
TGTGCCAGCAGTTTAAGTACAGGGAGATATGTAGATACGCAGTATTTT
CASSLSTGRYVDTQYF
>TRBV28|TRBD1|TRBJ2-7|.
TGTGCCAGCAGTTTAGGTCAGGGGGCATACGAGCAGTACTTC
CASSLGQGAYEQYF
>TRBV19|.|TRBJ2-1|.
TGTGCCACCAGCTTAGCTTCTGGGGGCCCCTACAATGAGCAGTTCTTC
CATSLASGGPYNEQFF
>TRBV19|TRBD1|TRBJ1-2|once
TGTGCCAGTAGTCCCGGACAGGGGATGAGTGGCTACACCTTC
CASSPGQGMSGYTF
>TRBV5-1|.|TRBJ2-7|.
TGCGCCAGCAGTTCAGGATCCTCAGCGGGCCCGGTTATTGAGCAGTACTTC
CASSSGSSAGPVIEQYF
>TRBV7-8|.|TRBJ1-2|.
TGTGCCAGCAGCCTCCGTGTAGGGCTGGGGGGTGGCTACACCTTC
CASSLRVGLGGGYTF
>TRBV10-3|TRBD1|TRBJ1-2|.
TGTGCCACCCAAAGGGGACAGACCGATAACTATGGCTACACCTTC
CATQRGQTDNYGYTF
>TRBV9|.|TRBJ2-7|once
TGTGCCAGCAGCGTAGAGACTAGGTCGGACGAGCAGTACTTC
CASSVETRSDEQYF
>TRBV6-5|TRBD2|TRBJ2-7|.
TGTGCCAGCAGCCGCCGGGAGGCGTCCTACGAGCAGTACTTC
CASSRREASYEQYF
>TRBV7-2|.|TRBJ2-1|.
TGTGCCAGCAGCTTAGTGTCCAGGCTAGGCCCTTACAATGAGCAGTTCTTC
CASSLVSRLGPYNEQFF